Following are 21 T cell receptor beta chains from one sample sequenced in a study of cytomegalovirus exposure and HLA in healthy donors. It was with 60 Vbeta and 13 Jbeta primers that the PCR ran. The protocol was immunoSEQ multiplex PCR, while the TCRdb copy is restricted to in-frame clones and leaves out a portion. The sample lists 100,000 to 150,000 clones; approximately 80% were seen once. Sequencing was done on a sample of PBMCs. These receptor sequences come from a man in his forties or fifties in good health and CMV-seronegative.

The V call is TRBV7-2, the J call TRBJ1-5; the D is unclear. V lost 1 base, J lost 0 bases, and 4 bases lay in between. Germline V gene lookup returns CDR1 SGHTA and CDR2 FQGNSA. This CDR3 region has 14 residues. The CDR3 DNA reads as TGTGCCAGCAGCTTAGATCGTAGCAATCAGCCCCAGCATTTT. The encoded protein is CASSLDRSNQPQHF.

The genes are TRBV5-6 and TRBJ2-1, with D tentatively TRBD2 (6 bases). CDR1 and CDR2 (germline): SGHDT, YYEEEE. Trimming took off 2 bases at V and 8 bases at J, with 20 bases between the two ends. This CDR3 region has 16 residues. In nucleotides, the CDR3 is TGTGCCAGCAGCTTAACCGGGGGAGGCGGAACCGATGAGCAGTTCTTC. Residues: CASSLTGGGGTDEQFF.

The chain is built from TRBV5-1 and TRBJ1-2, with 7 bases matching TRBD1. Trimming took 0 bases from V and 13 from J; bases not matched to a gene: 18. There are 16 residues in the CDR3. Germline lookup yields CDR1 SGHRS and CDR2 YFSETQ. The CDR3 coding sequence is TGCGCCAGCAGCTTGGAACAGGGGAATATTGTGGCCGGGAGCACCTTC. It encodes CASSLEQGNIVAGSTF.

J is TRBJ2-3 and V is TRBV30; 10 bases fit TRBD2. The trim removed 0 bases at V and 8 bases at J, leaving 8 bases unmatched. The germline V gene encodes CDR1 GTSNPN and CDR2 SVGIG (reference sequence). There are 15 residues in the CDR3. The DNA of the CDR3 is TGTGCCTGGAGTGTAGCTATAGCGGGGGGTGGTACGCAGTATTTT. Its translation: CAWSVAIAGGGTQYF.

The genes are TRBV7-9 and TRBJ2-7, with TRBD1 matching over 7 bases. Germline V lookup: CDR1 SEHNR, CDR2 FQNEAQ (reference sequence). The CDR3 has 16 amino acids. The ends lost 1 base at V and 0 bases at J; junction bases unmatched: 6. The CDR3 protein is CASSLGDRAISYEQYF. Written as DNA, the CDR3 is TGTGCCAGCAGCTTAGGCGACAGGGCGATCTCCTACGAGCAGTACTTC.

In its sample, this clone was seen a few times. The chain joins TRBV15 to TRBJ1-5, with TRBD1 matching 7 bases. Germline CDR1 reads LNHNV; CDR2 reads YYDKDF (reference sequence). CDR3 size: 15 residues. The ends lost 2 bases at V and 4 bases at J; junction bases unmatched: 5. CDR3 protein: CATSRRSQGNQPQHF. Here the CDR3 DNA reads TGTGCCACCAGCAGAAGGTCACAGGGGAATCAGCCCCAGCATTTT. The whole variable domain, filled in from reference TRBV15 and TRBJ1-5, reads DAMVIQNPRYQVTQFGKPVTLSCSQTLNHNVMYWYQQKSSQAPKLLFHYYDKDFNNEADTPDNFQSRRPNTSFCFLDIRSPGLGDTAMYLCATSRRSQGNQPQHFGDGTRLSIL.

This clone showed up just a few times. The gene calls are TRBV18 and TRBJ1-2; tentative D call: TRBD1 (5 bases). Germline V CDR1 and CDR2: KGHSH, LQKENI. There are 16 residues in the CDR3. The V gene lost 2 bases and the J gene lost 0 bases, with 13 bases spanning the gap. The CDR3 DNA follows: TGTGCCAGCTCACCAAGCGTTACAGGAACTAACTATGGCTACACCTTC. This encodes CASSPSVTGTNYGYTF. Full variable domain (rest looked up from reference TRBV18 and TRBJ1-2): NAGVMQNPRHLVRRRGQEARLRCSPMKGHSHVYWYRQLPEEGLKFMVYLQKENIIDESGMPKERFSAEFPKEGPSILRIQQVVRGDSAAYFCASSPSVTGTNYGYTFGSGTRLTVV.

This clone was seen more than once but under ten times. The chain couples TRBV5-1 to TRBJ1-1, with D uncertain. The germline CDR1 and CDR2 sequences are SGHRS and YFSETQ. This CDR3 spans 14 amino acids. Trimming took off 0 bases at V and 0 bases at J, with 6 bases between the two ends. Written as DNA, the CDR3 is TGCGCCAGCAGCTTGGACGCGATGAACACTGAAGCTTTCTTT. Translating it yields CASSLDAMNTEAFF.

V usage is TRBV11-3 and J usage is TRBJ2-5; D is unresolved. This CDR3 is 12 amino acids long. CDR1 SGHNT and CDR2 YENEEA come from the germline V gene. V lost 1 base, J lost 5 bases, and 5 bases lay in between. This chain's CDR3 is CASSLGAETQYF. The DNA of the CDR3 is TGTGCCAGCAGCTTAGGCGCTGAGACCCAGTACTTC.

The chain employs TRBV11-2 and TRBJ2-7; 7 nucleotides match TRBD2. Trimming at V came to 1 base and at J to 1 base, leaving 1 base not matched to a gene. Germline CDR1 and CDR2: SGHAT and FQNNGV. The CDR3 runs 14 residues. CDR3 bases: TGTGCCAGCAGCTTAGCCGGGGGGTCCTACGAGCAGTACTTC. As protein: CASSLAGGSYEQYF. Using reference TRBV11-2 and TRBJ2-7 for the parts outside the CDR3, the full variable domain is EAGVAQSPRYKIIEKRQSVAFWCNPISGHATLYWYQQILGQGPKLLIQFQNNGVVDDSQLPKDRFSAERLKGVDSTLKIQPAKLEDSAVYLCASSLAGGSYEQYFGPGTRLTVT.

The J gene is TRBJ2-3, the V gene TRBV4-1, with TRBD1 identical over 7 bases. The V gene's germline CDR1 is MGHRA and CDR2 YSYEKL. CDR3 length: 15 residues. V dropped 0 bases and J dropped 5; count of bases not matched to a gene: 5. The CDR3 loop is CASSQDRGIRDTQYF. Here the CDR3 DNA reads TGCGCCAGCAGCCAAGACAGGGGGATTCGAGATACGCAGTATTTT.

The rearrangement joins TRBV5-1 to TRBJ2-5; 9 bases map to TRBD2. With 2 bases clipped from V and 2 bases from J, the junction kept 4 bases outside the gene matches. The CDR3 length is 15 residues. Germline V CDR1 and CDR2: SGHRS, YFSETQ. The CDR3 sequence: CASSLAGGHQETQYF. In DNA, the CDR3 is TGCGCCAGCAGCTTAGCGGGAGGCCATCAAGAGACCCAGTACTTC.

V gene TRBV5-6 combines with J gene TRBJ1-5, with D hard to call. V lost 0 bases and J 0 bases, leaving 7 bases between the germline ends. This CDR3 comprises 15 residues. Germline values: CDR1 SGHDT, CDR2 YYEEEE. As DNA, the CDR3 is TGTGCCAGCAGCTTGGGGCCATATAGCAATCAGCCCCAGCATTTT. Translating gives CASSLGPYSNQPQHF.

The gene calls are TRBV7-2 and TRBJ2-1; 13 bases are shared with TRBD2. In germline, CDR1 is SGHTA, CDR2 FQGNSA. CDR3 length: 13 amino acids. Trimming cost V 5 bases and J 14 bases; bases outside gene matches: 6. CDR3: CASSLGLAGAEFF. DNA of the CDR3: TGTGCCAGCAGCCTCGGACTAGCGGGGGCGGAGTTCTTC.

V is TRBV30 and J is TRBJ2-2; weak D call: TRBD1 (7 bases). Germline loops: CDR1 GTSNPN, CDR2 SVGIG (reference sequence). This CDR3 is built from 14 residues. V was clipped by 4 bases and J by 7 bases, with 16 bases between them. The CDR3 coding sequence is TGTGCCTGGACCACTAACAGGGGAGGCGGGGAGCTGTTTTTT. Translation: CAWTTNRGGGELFF. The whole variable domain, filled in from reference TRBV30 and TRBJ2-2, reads SQTIHQWPATLVQPVGSPLSLECTVEGTSNPNLYWYRQAAGRGLQLLFYSVGIGQISSEVPQNLSASRPQDRQFILSSKKLLLSDSGFYLCAWTTNRGGGELFFGEGSRLTVL.

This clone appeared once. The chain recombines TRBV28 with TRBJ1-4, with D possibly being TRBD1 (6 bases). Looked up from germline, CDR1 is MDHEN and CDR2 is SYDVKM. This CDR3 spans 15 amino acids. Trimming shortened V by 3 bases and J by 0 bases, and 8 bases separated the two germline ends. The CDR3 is CASSFSGATNEKLFF. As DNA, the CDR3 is TGTGCCAGCAGTTTCTCAGGGGCAACTAATGAAAAACTGTTTTTT.

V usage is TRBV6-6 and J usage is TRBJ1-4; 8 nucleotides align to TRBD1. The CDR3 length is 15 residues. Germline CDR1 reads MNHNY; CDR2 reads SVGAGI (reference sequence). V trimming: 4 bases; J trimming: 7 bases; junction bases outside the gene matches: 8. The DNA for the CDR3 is TGTGCCAGCAGTTCCGGGACAGGATTAACTGAAAAACTGTTTTTT. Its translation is CASSSGTGLTEKLFF.

CDR3 DNA sequence: TGTGCCAGCAGCTCAACCGGGATCGTTAGCGGGGAGCTGTTTTTT. Translation gives CASSSTGIVSGELFF. The rearrangement uses TRBV11-2 and TRBJ2-2; weak D call: TRBD2 (5 bases). Germline V gene data show CDR1 as SGHAT and CDR2 as FQNNGV. V was cut by 4 bases and J by 7 bases, with 16 bases left in between. The CDR3 length is 15 residues.

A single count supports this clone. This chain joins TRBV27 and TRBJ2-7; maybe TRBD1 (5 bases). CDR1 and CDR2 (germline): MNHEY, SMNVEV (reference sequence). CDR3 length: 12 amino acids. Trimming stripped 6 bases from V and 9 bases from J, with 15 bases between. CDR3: CASSYDSLTQYF. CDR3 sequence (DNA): TGTGCCAGCAGCTACGACAGCCTAACGCAGTACTTC.

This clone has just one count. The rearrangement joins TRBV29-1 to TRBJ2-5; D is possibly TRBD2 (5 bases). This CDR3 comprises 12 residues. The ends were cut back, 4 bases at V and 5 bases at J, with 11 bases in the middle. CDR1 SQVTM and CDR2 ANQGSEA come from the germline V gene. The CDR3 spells CSVVEGVETQYF. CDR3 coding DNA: TGCAGCGTTGTAGAGGGCGTCGAGACCCAGTACTTC.

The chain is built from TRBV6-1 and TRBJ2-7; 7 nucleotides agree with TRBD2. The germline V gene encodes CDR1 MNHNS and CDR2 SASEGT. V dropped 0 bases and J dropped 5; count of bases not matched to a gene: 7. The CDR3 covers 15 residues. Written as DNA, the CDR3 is TGTGCCAGCAGTGAAGCTGGCGGGAGTAGAAACGAGCAGTACTTC. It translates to CASSEAGGSRNEQYF.